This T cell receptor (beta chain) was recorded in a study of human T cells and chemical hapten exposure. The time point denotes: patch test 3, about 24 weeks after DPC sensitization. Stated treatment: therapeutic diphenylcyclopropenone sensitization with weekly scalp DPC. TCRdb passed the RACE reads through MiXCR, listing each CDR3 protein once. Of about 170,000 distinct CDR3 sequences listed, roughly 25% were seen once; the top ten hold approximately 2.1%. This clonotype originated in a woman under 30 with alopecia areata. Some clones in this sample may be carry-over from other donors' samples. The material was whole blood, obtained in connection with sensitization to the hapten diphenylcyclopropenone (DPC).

This chain's CDR3 is CASSRDRAAQPQHF. The CDR3, as DNA: TGTGCCAGCAGTCGTGACAGGGCAGCTCAGCCCCAGCATTTT. The V gene is TRBV6-5, the J gene TRBJ1-5, with 7 nucleotides matching TRBD1. This CDR3 has 14 residues. Germline assignment: CDR1 MNHEY and CDR2 SVGAGI. The ends lost 5 bases at V and 6 bases at J; junction bases unmatched: 7.